Shown below are 6 T cell receptor beta chains from a single sample sequenced in a study of technical replicates of blood from several donors. The assay was immunoSEQ multiplex PCR, and TCRdb's table has in-frame clones only and misses some. The sample records roughly 83,000 clones, over 85% being singletons. The sequenced sample consisted of T cells isolated from PBMCs. The receptors were gathered from a human donor in good health.

The J gene is TRBJ1-2, the V gene TRBV4-1; possible D gene TRBD1, 6 bases. Trimming cost V 7 bases and J 4 bases, with 16 bases left between them. This CDR3 is built from 14 residues. Per germline, CDR1 MGHRA and CDR2 YSYEKL. For the CDR3, the DNA is TGCGCCAGCAACCCGACAGGCTTGAGCTATGGCTACACCTTC. Translating it yields CASNPTGLSYGYTF.

V usage is TRBV5-1 and J usage is TRBJ2-4, with 8 nucleotides matching TRBD1. The length of the CDR3 is 16 residues. The V gene's germline CDR1 is SGHRS and CDR2 YFSETQ. With 3 bases clipped from V and 9 bases from J, the junction kept 14 bases outside the gene matches. The CDR3 DNA is TGCGCCAGCAGCTACTCAGGGGGCCCCGGCAAGGGCATTCAGTACTTC. The encoded protein is CASSYSGGPGKGIQYF.

V is TRBV5-4 and J is TRBJ2-5; no reliable D call. This CDR3 spans 14 amino acids. The V gene's germline CDR1 is SGHNT and CDR2 YYREEE (reference sequence). V was trimmed by 0 bases and J by 4 bases, leaving 10 bases between them. CDR3 protein: CASSLEAKPETQYF. The CDR3 region has the DNA TGTGCCAGCAGCTTGGAAGCCAAACCAGAGACCCAGTACTTC.

The rearrangement joins TRBV7-9 to TRBJ1-5; TRBD1 aligns across 8 bases. The CDR3 has 19 residues. Germline V CDR1 and CDR2: SEHNR, FQNEAQ (reference sequence). V lost 1 base, J lost 0 bases, and 11 bases stayed unmatched. The CDR3 DNA reads TGTGCCAGCAGCTTAGTGGTCGGGACAGGTCCATATAGCAATCAGCCCCAGCATTTT. Encoded protein: CASSLVVGTGPYSNQPQHF.

The V call is TRBV7-5, the J call TRBJ1-6; the table gives TRBD1 as D, unverified against the DNA. TRBV7-5 is deemed a pseudogene. The CDR3 loop spans 15 amino acids. CDR3 in amino acids: CVRSSRTGPNSPLHF. CDR3 bases: TGTGTCAGAAGCTCCAGGACAGGTCCGAATTCACCCCTCCACTTT.

The CDR3 coding sequence is TGCGCCAGCAGCTCCCGGACAGGGGCCTACGAGCAGTACTTC. This codes for CASSSRTGAYEQYF. V and J are TRBV5-1 and TRBJ2-7, with 9 bases lining up with TRBD1. Germline V gives CDR1 SGHRS, CDR2 YFSETQ. Unmatched junction bases numbered 3, after V lost 3 bases and J lost 2 bases. The CDR3 runs to 14 residues.